What follows are 28 T cell receptor beta chains derived from one specimen sequenced in a study of blood T cell repertoires in COVID-19 (dated by TCRdb to the early 2020s). Receptor amplification or capture employed the immunoSEQ multiplex PCR assay. This is the immuneACCESS table as TCRdb keeps it, with only in-frame sequences that have V and J called. A part of the clones is gone; compared with another copy, unresolved V genes explain less than half, and the rest is unexplained. For this sample there are over 200,000 clones; approximately 86% appear just once. The leading ten clones occupy around 1.3% of the sample. The specimen was peripheral blood. Receptor source: a woman between 25 and 40 years old with COVID-19, enrolled during active disease.

The rearrangement links TRBV12-3 or TRBV12-4 to TRBJ2-7; D call uncertain. Trimming left V 3 bases short and J 3 bases short, with 9 bases between. This CDR3 contains 13 residues. In nucleotides, the CDR3 is TGTGCCAGCAGTTTTACTACTTTCTACGAGCAGTACTTC. Amino acids: CASSFTTFYEQYF.

This chain links TRBV5-4 with TRBJ1-5; 9 bases agree with TRBD1. Germline loops: CDR1 SGHNT, CDR2 YYREEE (reference sequence). V lost 2 bases, J lost 3 bases, and 3 bases stayed unmatched. This CDR3 has 15 residues. In DNA, the CDR3 is TGTGCCAGCAGCTTCGGGACAGGGCCCAATCAGCCCCAGCATTTT. Translated, it gives CASSFGTGPNQPQHF. The full variable domain, its missing parts supplied by reference TRBV5-4 and TRBJ1-5, is ETGVTQSPTHLIKTRGQQVTLRCSSQSGHNTVSWYQQALGQGPQFIFQYYREEENGRGNFPPRFSGLQFPNYSSELNVNALELDDSALYLCASSFGTGPNQPQHFGDGTRLSIL.

V and J are TRBV2 and TRBJ2-5, with TRBD2 identical over 7 bases. Germline trimming cut 0 bases from V and 5 bases from J; bases unmatched to any gene: 3. This CDR3 is built from 14 residues. Per the germline V gene, CDR1 is SNHLY and CDR2 is FYNNEI. CDR3 nucleotides: TGTGCCAGCAGTGAAGCCTGGGAGGGGGAGACCCAGTACTTC. As protein: CASSEAWEGETQYF.

This clone was found a few times. J is TRBJ1-2 and V is TRBV6-5; 10 bases match TRBD1. This CDR3 is built from 15 residues. The V gene end was trimmed by 5 bases and the J gene end by 6 bases; junction bases not matched to a gene: 9. From germline, CDR1 is MNHEY and CDR2 SVGAGI. The CDR3 DNA follows: TGTGCCAGCAGTCGGTTGACAGGGGGCGCTGATGGCTACACCTTC. This gives the protein CASSRLTGGADGYTF.

This chain joins TRBV7-2 and TRBJ2-4; D perhaps matches TRBD1 (6 bases). CDR1 is SGHTA and CDR2 is FQGNSA in the germline V gene. This CDR3 contains 14 residues. V was trimmed by 2 bases and J by 9 bases, leaving 14 bases between them. CDR3 bases: TGTGCCAGCAGCTTATCCACAGGGTCGACCATTCAGTACTTC. It yields the protein CASSLSTGSTIQYF.

The rearrangement joins TRBV6-6 to TRBJ2-7; weak D call: TRBD1 (6 bases). Trimming removed 1 base at V and 1 base at J, with 11 bases between. CDR3 size: 15 residues. Germline values: CDR1 MNHNY, CDR2 SVGAGI (reference sequence). CDR3 bases: TGTGCCAGCAGTTACTTCAACAGGGAGTCCTACGAGCAGTACTTC. Its protein is CASSYFNRESYEQYF.

This clone occurred once. The chain has TRBV30 and TRBJ2-6; the D gene is possibly TRBD2 (5 bases). This CDR3 is 19 amino acids long. V was cut by 2 bases and J by 4 bases, with 24 bases left in between. Germline-derived CDR1 and CDR2 are GTSNPN and SVGIG (reference sequence). The CDR3 sequence: CAWSYGHGGGALGANVLTF. The CDR3 nucleotides are TGTGCCTGGAGTTACGGTCACGGTGGAGGTGCTCTGGGGGCCAACGTCCTGACTTTC.

This clone was seen once. The chain's CDR3 is CASSFWPIGGQETQYF. In DNA, the CDR3 is TGTGCCAGCAGTTTTTGGCCGATTGGCGGGCAAGAGACCCAGTACTTC. The chain joins TRBV27 to TRBJ2-5; possible D gene TRBD2, 5 bases. V was shortened by 3 bases and J by 2 bases, with 16 bases between the two germline ends. Per germline, CDR1 MNHEY and CDR2 SMNVEV (reference sequence). The CDR3 is 16 residues long.

V usage is TRBV18 and J usage is TRBJ1-2; D is perhaps TRBD1 (6 bases). Per the germline V gene, CDR1 is KGHSH and CDR2 is LQKENI. V lost 3 bases to trimming and J lost 0 bases, with 20 bases between them. The CDR3 is 18 amino acids. The CDR3 here is CASSPAIGQSSANYGYTF. CDR3 bases: TGTGCCAGCTCACCGGCAATAGGACAGAGCTCGGCTAACTATGGCTACACCTTC.

This clone was picked up a small number of times. The chain couples TRBV20-1 to TRBJ1-4; D call uncertain. There are 13 residues in the CDR3. The germline V and J ends were trimmed by 3 bases and 8 bases, with 13 bases remaining between them. Per germline, CDR1 DFQATT and CDR2 SNEGSKA (reference sequence). In DNA, the CDR3 is TGCAGTGCTAGTTCCGGGGTGGGGGAAAAACTGTTTTTT. Translation gives CSASSGVGEKLFF.

The J gene is TRBJ1-5, the V gene TRBV4-2, with D maybe TRBD1 (6 bases). V gave up 2 bases and J gave up 0 bases, with 23 bases separating them. CDR1 and CDR2 from the germline V gene are LGHNA and YNFKEQ. The CDR3 contains 20 residues. CDR3 in DNA: TGTGCCAGCAGCCAAACATACCAGGGGACCGCGGCTAATAGCAATCAGCCCCAGCATTTT. It translates to CASSQTYQGTAANSNQPQHF.

V gene TRBV28 combines with J gene TRBJ2-7, with 10 bases that match TRBD1. Germline V CDR1 and CDR2: MDHEN, SYDVKM. The junction had 13 bases not matched to a gene; V was cut back by 2 bases and J by 3 bases. The CDR3 contains 18 residues. The CDR3 DNA is TGTGCCAGCAGTTTACCAGGACAGGGGGTTCATCGAAACTACGAGCAGTACTTC. Translating it yields CASSLPGQGVHRNYEQYF.

The chain uses TRBV7-9 and TRBJ2-3, with 9 positions matching TRBD2. Germline values: CDR1 SEHNR, CDR2 FQNEAQ (reference sequence). The length of the CDR3 is 15 residues. Germline trimming cut 1 base from V and 8 bases from J; bases unmatched to any gene: 7. DNA for the CDR3: TGTGCCAGCAGCTTAGGGACTAGCGCTGGGGGTACGCAGTATTTT. It codes for CASSLGTSAGGTQYF.

The rearrangement links TRBV9 to TRBJ2-1, with 8 bases that match TRBD2. Germline CDR1 is SGDLS and CDR2 is YYNGEE. The CDR3 runs to 14 residues. The J segment lost 7 bases and the V segment lost 0 bases, leaving 3 bases of the junction unmatched. The CDR3 loop reads CASSVGLAPNEQFF. In DNA form, the CDR3 reads TGTGCCAGCAGCGTAGGACTAGCGCCTAATGAGCAGTTCTTC.

The V gene is TRBV7-7, the J gene TRBJ2-4; the match to TRBD1 covers 7 bases. The CDR3 contains 13 residues. V lost 1 base, J lost 8 bases, and 2 bases stayed unmatched. Germline V CDR1 and CDR2: SSHAT, FNYEAQ (reference sequence). The CDR3 nucleotides read TGTGCCAGCAGCTTAGGACAGGGAGACATTCAGTACTTC. Protein: CASSLGQGDIQYF.

CDR3 nucleotide sequence: TGTGCCAGCAGCCCGGGACAGGGAATGAACACTGAAGCTTTCTTT. Encoded protein: CASSPGQGMNTEAFF. This sequence joins TRBV5-6 and TRBJ1-1, with 9 positions matching TRBD1. The CDR3 has 15 residues. Germline lookup yields CDR1 SGHDT and CDR2 YYEEEE. V lost 4 bases, J lost 0 bases, and 4 bases stayed unmatched.

Only a few counts were recorded for this clone. The genes are TRBV5-1 and TRBJ2-1, with 14 bases lining up with TRBD2. This CDR3 is 19 amino acids long. V lost 4 bases and J lost 5; bases outside the gene matches: 14. Per the germline V gene, CDR1 is SGHRS and CDR2 is YFSETQ. The CDR3 sequence: CASSNAGTSGRRSNNEQFF. Written as DNA, the CDR3 is TGCGCCAGCAGCAATGCCGGGACTAGCGGGAGACGGAGTAACAATGAGCAGTTCTTC.

V gene TRBV5-1 combines with J gene TRBJ2-2, with 7 bases identical to TRBD2. There are 19 residues in the CDR3. Germline CDR1 reads SGHRS; CDR2 reads YFSETQ. V lost 0 bases, J lost 4 bases, and 15 bases stayed unmatched. The CDR3, as DNA: TGCGCCAGCAGCTTGGCGGGGCGGCGGCCACTAGCGAGCACCGGGGAGCTGTTTTTT. This translates into CASSLAGRRPLASTGELFF.

This clone came up a few times. The chain has TRBV7-3 and TRBJ2-2; D call uncertain. V shed 4 bases and J shed 0 bases, with 6 bases lying between them. There are 14 residues in the CDR3. CDR1 and CDR2 from the germline V gene are SGHTA and FQGTGA. As DNA, the CDR3 is TGTGCCAGCAGCTCTACAGCGAACACCGGGGAGCTGTTTTTT. This gives the protein CASSSTANTGELFF.

The V call is TRBV2, the J call TRBJ2-5; 10 nucleotides align to TRBD1. The CDR3 contains 16 residues. CDR1 is SNHLY, CDR2 FYNNEI, per germline. V shed 6 bases and J 5 bases; nucleotides not matched to a gene: 12. The CDR3 DNA sequence: TGTGCCAGCAGCGGTATTGGGACAGGGGCAGGGGAGACCCAGTACTTC. Its translation is CASSGIGTGAGETQYF. Based on the CDR3 plus reference TRBV2 and TRBJ2-5, the full variable domain is EPEVTQTPSHQVTQMGQEVILRCVPISNHLYFYWYRQILGQKVEFLVSFYNNEISEKSEIFDDQFSVERPDGSNFTLKIRSTKLEDSAMYFCASSGIGTGAGETQYFGPGTRLLVL.

V and J are TRBV30 and TRBJ1-2, with 8 bases identical to TRBD1. V was clipped by 2 bases and J by 8 bases; unmatched bases: 4. The CDR3 is 12 residues long. Germline V CDR1 and CDR2: GTSNPN, SVGIG (reference sequence). CDR3 residues: CAWSRDRWGYTF. DNA for the CDR3: TGTGCCTGGAGTAGGGACAGGTGGGGCTACACCTTC.

The chain links TRBV12-3 or TRBV12-4 to TRBJ2-7; D is ambiguous. Trimming pared 6 bases from V and 7 bases from J, leaving 10 bases between. The CDR3 sequence is 11 residues long. The CDR3 bases are TGTGCCAGCAGCTCGCGGTTTGAGCAGTACTTC. This gives the protein CASSSRFEQYF.

This clone showed up just once. The chain employs TRBV7-2 and TRBJ2-7, with 8 bases aligning to TRBD1. The CDR3 totals 14 residues. Per germline, CDR1 SGHTA and CDR2 FQGNSA. V was pared by 5 bases and J by 2 bases, with 5 bases of the junction left unmatched. The CDR3 sequence is CASSRQTGAYEQYF. As DNA, the CDR3 is TGTGCCAGCAGCCGGCAGACAGGGGCCTACGAGCAGTACTTC.

The V and J genes are TRBV10-3 and TRBJ2-5; TRBD2 is a possible D gene (6 bases). The CDR3 consists of 18 residues. The germline V gene encodes CDR1 ENHRY and CDR2 SYGVKD. V lost 6 bases and J lost 3, with 26 bases in between. The CDR3 sequence is CAISQREPNRDFEETQYF. DNA for the CDR3: TGTGCCATCAGCCAAAGAGAACCCAACCGGGACTTCGAAGAGACCCAGTACTTC.

The V call is TRBV7-2, the J call TRBJ2-6; D ambiguous. This CDR3 has 16 amino acids. Trimming removed 0 bases at V and 0 bases at J, with 6 bases between. Per germline, CDR1 SGHTA and CDR2 FQGNSA. The CDR3 spells CASSLAPGSGANVLTF. CDR3 nucleotides: TGTGCCAGCAGCTTAGCGCCCGGCTCTGGGGCCAACGTCCTGACTTTC.

This chain connects TRBV28 to TRBJ2-7, with D possibly TRBD1 on 6 matching bases. V lost 4 bases, J lost 2 bases, and 12 bases lay in between. Germline CDR1 MDHEN, CDR2 SYDVKM. The CDR3 sequence is 14 residues long. The CDR3 reads CASSSDRRPYEQYF. The CDR3 bases are TGTGCCAGCAGTTCCGACAGGCGCCCCTACGAGCAGTACTTC.

J is TRBJ2-1 and V is TRBV7-3; 8 bases are a match to TRBD2. V was pared by 8 bases and J by 0 bases, with 24 bases of the junction left unmatched. The germline V gene encodes CDR1 SGHTA and CDR2 FQGTGA. CDR3 length equals 21 residues. In DNA, the CDR3 is TGTGCCAGCGCCGAGATAAGCAAGGGGTTTTCGGGAGGGCCCTCCTACAATGAGCAGTTCTTC. As protein: CASAEISKGFSGGPSYNEQFF.

The chain has TRBV3-1 (or the pseudogene TRBV3-2) and TRBJ1-2; D is undetermined. Trimming left V 1 base short and J 10 bases short, with 13 bases between. CDR3 size: 13 residues. The germline V gene has CDR1 LGHDT and CDR2 YNNKEL (reference sequence). The DNA of the CDR3 is TGTGCCAGCAGCCAAGGAGGAGTCCGCCACTACACCTTC. Residues: CASSQGGVRHYTF.